The following is a TCR beta chain sequence with its context. The clone's antigen remains unknown. Within one base of it there is no much larger clone, and no base qualities were kept. The immunoSEQ Assay, a bias-controlled multiplex PCR, was used to amplify TCRbeta CDR3 regions from genomic DNA. In the authors' own workflow: The number of nucleated cells in each sample was estimated from the amplification of reference gene primers within the assay. Sequence reads were collapsed and filtered to measure the absolute abundance of every unique TCRbeta CDR3 rearrangement. Productive Simpson clonality was computed per sample as the square root of Simpson's diversity index over productive rearrangements. In its TCRdb copy, this immuneACCESS table keeps in-frame sequences only and misses some clones. Where compared with another copy, unresolved V genes explain less than half of these, and the others have no known cause. The V and J calls and the clone size are those of that table, but D and trimming were determined from the DNA. The sample table holds a few hundred thousand clones, of which 70% to 90% were seen once. Less than 1.5% of the sample rests with the top ten.

Participants in the prospective study were aged about 18 to 90 years, lived in about two dozen United States geographic areas, and enrolled through a virtual design. Cohort assignment in the prospective study relied on participant-reported clinical history from a screening survey and a study questionnaire. Exposed participants were defined as having been in contact with someone with a PCR-confirmed or clinician-diagnosed COVID-19 case within 2 weeks of study entry. In the prospective study, mobile phlebotomists collected whole blood, serum and a nasopharyngeal or oropharyngeal swab from each participant. Additional blood draws and questionnaires over an approximately two-month period could optionally be provided by prospective study participants. Blood samples from the prospective study were shipped frozen or at room temperature prior to DNA extraction. These data come from a study of blood T cell repertoires in COVID-19 (dated by TCRdb to the early 2020s). In the study overall: Samples from collaborators originated in the United States, Italy and Spain and spanned both the acute and convalescent phases of COVID-19. The prospective study material was composed of cDNA or gDNA derived from T cells, B-cell-depleted T cells, or PBMCs. Subjects who had been exposed to COVID-19, were actively infected with it, or had recovered from it provided the deeply sampled blood TCRbeta repertoires that made up the dataset. The repertoires were released in a freely available public database meant as a resource for research on the immune response to SARS-CoV-2. The samples were drawn from two sources: the first 160 participants of the ongoing ImmuneRACE study, and approximately 1,300 subjects contributed by 6 global collaborators. The sample metadata nearly always contained a de-identified subject ID, COVID-19 status, age in years and sex. HLA class I and class II types, where available, came from metadata supplied by the sample provider rather than from assay-based typing.

The paper as a whole reports these results and caveats: How much clinical and demographic metadata was included differed by source and by participant, and the metadata was provided uncurated.

Deletion took 4 bases off V and 2 bases off J, with a span of 15 bases between the germline ends. The cysteine opens and the phenylalanine closes a CDR3 of 15 amino acids. Kept here is only the CDR3 DNA, which spans 45 bases and is read in frame from base 1. The germline V gene gives CDR1 as SGHRS and CDR2 as YFSETQ. The chain is encoded by TRBV5-1 joined to TRBJ1-1; TRBD1 is possibly the D segment (6 matching bases). Sequenced material: PBMCs or T cells enriched from blood (not recorded which). This clonotype was sampled from a woman between 18 and 30 years old who had been exposed to COVID-19. The CDR3 sequence is CASSHLPGQNTEAFF. The nucleotides read TGCGCCAGCAGCCATCTTCCGGGACAAAACACTGAAGCTTTCTTT. The CDR3, completed at both ends by the reference TRBV5-1 and TRBJ1-1 genes, gives the full variable domain KAGVTQTPRYLIKTRGQQVTLSCSPISGHRSVSWYQQTPGQGLQFLFEYFSETQRNKGNFPGRFSGRQFSNSRSEMNVSTLELGDSALYLCASSHLPGQNTEAFFGQGTRLTVV.